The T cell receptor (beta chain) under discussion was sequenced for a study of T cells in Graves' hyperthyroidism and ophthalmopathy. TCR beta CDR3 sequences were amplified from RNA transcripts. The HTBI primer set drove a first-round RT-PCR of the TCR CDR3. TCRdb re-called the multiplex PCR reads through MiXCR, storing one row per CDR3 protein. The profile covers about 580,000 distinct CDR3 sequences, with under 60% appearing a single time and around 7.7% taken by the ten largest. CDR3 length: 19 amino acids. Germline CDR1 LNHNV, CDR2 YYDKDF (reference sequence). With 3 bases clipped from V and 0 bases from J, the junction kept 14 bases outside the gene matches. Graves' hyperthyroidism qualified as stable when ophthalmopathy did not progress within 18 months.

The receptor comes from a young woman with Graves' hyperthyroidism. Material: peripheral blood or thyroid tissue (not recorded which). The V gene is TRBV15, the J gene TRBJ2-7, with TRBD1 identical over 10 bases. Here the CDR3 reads CATSSYPGQGSSSSYEQYF. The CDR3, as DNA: TGTGCCACCAGCAGCTACCCGGGACAGGGGAGTTCGAGCTCCTACGAGCAGTACTTC.